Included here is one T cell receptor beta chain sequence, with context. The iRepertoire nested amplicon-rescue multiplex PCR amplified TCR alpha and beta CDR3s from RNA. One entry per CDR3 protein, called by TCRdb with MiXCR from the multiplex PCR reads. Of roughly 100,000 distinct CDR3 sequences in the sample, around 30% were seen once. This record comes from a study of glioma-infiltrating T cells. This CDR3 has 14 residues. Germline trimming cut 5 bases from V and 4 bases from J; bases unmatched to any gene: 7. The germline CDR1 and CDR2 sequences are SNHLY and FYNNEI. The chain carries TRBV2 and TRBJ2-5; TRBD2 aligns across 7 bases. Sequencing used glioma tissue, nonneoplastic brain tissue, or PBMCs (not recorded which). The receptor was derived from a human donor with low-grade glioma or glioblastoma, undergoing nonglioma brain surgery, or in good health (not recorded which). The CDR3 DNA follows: TGTGCCAGCAGTCCCCGGACTAGTGCAGAGACCCAGTACTTC. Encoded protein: CASSPRTSAETQYF.